Shown below are 2 T cell receptor beta chains from a single sample sequenced in a study of CD8+ T cells in alopecia areata. Extracted RNA was reverse transcribed into cDNA, the sequencing template. Sequencing was performed with immunoSEQ multiplex PCR; in TCRdb, only in-frame clones are kept and a portion is missing. Counted here are hundreds of thousands of clones, roughly two fifths occurring once; the ten biggest clones make up under 0.55%. Stated treatment: oral pan-JAK inhibitor, 5-10 mg twice daily. The sample in question was CD4+ T cells sorted from blood, obtained between weeks 30 and 35, from a patient treated with tofacitinib. The receptors were sampled from a human donor with alopecia areata.

This clone occurred a few times. V and J are TRBV29-1 and TRBJ1-1; possibly TRBD1 for D (6 bases). The CDR3 runs to 14 residues. The V gene's germline CDR1 is SQVTM and CDR2 ANQGSEA. The V end was cut by 3 bases, the J end by 11 bases, with 22 bases between. CDR3 in amino acids: CSVELMGGPLNAFF. CDR3 bases: TGCAGCGTTGAGTTAATGGGGGGGCCACTTAATGCTTTCTTT.

The CDR3 here is CASSSRPGQGSLMNTEAFF. DNA for the CDR3: TGTGCCAGCTCATCCAGACCGGGACAGGGGTCCCTCATGAACACTGAAGCTTTCTTT. The chain employs TRBV18 and TRBJ1-1, with 10 bases that match TRBD1. This CDR3 has 19 amino acids. Germline loops: CDR1 KGHSH, CDR2 LQKENI. J gave up 0 bases and V 5 bases, and 15 bases lay outside the gene matches.